Below, one T cell receptor beta chain is given with its context. Here the CDR3 omits its conserved ending phenylalanine or tryptophan, so a read error is the likely source. The DNA is left out, because the CDR3 cannot be placed on it with certainty; the CDR3 is given as TCRdb lists it. Patients included in sequencing had previously demonstrated CD8+CD57+ cell expansion by flow cytometry. 13 amino acids form the CDR3, both terminal residues included. Germline CDR1 SGHVS, CDR2 FQNEAQ. These data come from a study of CD8+CD57+ T cells in acquired aplastic anemia. Profiling of TCR beta VDJ combinations and CDR3 sequences used genomic DNA as template. MiXCR, applied by TCRdb to the reads, yields one record per CDR3 protein. Seen here are approximately 260,000 distinct CDR3 sequences, 82% observed once, and the top ten hold 35% to 50%.

The sequenced sample was sorted CD4+, CD8+, or CD8+CD57+ T cells (not recorded which) from PBMCs. V and J are TRBV7-8 and TRBJ1-2; TRBD1, the table's D call, lacks a check against the DNA. This sequence was found in a human donor with aplastic anemia. The CDR3 loop reads CASSHHPDGTDLS.